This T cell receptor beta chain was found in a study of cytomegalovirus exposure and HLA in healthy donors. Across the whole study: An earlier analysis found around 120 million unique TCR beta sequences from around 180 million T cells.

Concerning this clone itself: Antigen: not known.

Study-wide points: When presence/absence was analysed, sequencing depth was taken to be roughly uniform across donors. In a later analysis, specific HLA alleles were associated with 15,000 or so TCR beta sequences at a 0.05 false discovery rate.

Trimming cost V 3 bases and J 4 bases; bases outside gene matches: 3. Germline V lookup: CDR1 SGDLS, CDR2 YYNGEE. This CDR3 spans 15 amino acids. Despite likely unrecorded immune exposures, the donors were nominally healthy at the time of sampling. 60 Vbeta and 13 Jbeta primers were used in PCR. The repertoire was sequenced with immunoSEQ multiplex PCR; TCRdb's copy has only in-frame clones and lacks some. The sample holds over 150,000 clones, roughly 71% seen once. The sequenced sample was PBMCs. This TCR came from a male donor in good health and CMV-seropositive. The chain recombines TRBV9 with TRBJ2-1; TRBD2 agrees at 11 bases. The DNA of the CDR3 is TGTGCCAGCAGCGAAGGGACTAGCGGTTACAATGAGCAGTTCTTC. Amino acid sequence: CASSEGTSGYNEQFF.